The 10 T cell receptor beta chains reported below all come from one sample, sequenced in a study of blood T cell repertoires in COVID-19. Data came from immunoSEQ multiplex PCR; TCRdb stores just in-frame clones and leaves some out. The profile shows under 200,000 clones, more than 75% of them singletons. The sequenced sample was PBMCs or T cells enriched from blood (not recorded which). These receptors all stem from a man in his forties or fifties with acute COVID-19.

The CDR3 region has the DNA TGTGCCAGTAAGAGTAGCGGGAGTTCCCTCACAGATACGCAGTATTTT. Its protein is CASKSSGSSLTDTQYF. V gene TRBV19 combines with J gene TRBJ2-3; 9 bases agree with TRBD2. The CDR3 is 16 amino acids. Germline assignment: CDR1 LNHDA and CDR2 SQIVND (reference sequence). Trimming at V came to 7 bases and at J to 2 bases, leaving 10 bases not matched to a gene.

This chain's CDR3 is CASRATSGYTDTQYF. Here the CDR3 DNA reads TGTGCCAGCAGGGCGACTAGCGGCTACACAGATACGCAGTATTTT. The chain carries TRBV28 and TRBJ2-3, with 9 bases aligning to TRBD2. Germline V lookup: CDR1 MDHEN, CDR2 SYDVKM. This CDR3 contains 15 residues. With V trimmed by 6 bases and J by 2 bases, 6 bases remained unmatched.

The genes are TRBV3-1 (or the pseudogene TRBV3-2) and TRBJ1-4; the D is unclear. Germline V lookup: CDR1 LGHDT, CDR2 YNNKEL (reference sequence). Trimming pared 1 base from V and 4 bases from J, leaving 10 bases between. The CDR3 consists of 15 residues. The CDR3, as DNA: TGTGCCAGCAGCCAAGGGGCCGGACTTAATGAAAAACTGTTTTTT. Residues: CASSQGAGLNEKLFF.

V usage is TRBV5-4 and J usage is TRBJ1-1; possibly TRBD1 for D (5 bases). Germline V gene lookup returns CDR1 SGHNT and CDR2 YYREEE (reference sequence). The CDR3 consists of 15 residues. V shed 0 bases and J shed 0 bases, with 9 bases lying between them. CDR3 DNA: TGTGCCAGCAGCTTGGCGGGGGTTATGAACACTGAAGCTTTCTTT. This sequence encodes CASSLAGVMNTEAFF.

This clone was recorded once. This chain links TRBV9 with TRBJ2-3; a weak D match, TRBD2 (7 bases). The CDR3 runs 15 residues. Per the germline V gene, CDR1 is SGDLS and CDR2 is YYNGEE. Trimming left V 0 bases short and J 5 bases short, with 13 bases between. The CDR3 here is CASSVDEGGRDTQYF. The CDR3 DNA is TGTGCCAGCAGCGTAGATGAGGGGGGGAGAGATACGCAGTATTTT.

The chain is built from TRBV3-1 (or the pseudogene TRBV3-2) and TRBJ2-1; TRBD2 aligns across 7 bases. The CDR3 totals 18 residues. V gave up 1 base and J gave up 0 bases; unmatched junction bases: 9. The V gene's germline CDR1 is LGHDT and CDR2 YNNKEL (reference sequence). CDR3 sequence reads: CASSQVFRSGASYNEQFF. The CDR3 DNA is TGTGCCAGCAGCCAAGTGTTTAGGAGCGGGGCCTCCTACAATGAGCAGTTCTTC.

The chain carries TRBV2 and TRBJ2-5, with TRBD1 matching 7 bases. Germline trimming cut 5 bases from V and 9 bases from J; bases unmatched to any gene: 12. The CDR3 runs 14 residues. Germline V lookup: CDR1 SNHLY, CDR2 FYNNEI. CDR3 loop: CASSWDSAQGSQYF. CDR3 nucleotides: TGTGCCAGCAGTTGGGACAGCGCCCAAGGGTCCCAGTACTTC.

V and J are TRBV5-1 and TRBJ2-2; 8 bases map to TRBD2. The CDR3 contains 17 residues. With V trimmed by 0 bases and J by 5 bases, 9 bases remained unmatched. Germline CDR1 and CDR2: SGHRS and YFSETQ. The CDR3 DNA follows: TGCGCCAGCAGCTTGGGAACCAGCGGGAGTTTGACCGGGGAGCTGTTTTTT. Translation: CASSLGTSGSLTGELFF.

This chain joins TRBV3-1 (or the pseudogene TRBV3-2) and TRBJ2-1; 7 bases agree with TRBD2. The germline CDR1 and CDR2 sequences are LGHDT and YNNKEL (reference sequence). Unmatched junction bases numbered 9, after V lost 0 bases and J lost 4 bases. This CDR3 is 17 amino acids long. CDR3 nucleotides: TGTGCCAGCAGCCAAGATCGAGATAGCGGGCAGTACAATGAGCAGTTCTTC. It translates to CASSQDRDSGQYNEQFF.

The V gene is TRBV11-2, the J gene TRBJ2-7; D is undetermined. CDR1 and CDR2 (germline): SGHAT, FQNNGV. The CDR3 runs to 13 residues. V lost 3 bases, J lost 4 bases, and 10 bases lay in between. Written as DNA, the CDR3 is TGTGCCAGCAGCTTGATGACACTGTACGAGCAGTACTTC. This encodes CASSLMTLYEQYF.